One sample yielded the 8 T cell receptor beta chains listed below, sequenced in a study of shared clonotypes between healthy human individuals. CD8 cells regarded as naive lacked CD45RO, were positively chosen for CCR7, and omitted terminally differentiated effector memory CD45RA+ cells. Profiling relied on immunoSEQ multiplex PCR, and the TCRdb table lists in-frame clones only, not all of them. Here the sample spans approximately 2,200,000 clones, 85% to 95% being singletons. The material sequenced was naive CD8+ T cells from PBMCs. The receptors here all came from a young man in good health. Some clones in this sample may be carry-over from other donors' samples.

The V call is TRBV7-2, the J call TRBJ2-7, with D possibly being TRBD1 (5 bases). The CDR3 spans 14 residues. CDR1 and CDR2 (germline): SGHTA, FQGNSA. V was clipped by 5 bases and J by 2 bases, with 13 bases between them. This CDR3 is CASSPGHPPYEQYF. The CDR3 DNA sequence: TGTGCCAGCAGCCCAGGACACCCCCCCTACGAGCAGTACTTC.

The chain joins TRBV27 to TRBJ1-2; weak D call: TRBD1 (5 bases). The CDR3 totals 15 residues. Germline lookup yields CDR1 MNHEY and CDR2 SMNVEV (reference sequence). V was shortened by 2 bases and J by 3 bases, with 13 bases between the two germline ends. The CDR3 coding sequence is TGTGCCAGCAGTTTAGTTGAGGGGAGTGACTATGGCTACACCTTC. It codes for CASSLVEGSDYGYTF.

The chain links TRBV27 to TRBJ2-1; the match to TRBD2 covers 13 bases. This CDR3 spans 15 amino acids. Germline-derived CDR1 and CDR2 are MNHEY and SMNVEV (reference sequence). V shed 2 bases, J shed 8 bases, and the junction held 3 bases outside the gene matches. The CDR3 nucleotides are TGTGCCAGCAGTTTAGGACTAGCGGGAGCTGATGAGCAGTTCTTC. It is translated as CASSLGLAGADEQFF.

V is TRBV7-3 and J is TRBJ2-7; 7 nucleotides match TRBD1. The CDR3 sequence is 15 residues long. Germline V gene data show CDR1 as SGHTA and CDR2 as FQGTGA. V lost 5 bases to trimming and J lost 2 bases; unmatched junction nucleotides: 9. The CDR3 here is CASSPDRSDAYEQYF. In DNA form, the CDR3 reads TGTGCCAGCAGCCCGGACAGGAGTGATGCCTACGAGCAGTACTTC. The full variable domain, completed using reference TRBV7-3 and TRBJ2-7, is GAGVSQTPSNKVTEKGKYVELRCDPISGHTALYWYRQSLGQGPEFLIYFQGTGAADDSGLPNDRFFAVRPEGSVSTLKIQRTERGDSAVYLCASSPDRSDAYEQYFGPGTRLTVT.

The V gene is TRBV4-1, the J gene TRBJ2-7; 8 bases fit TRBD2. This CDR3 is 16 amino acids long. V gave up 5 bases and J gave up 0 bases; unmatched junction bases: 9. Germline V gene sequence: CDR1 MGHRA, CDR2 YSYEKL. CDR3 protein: CASSAYLAGDSYEQYF. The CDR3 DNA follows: TGCGCCAGCAGCGCCTATCTAGCGGGCGACTCCTACGAGCAGTACTTC.

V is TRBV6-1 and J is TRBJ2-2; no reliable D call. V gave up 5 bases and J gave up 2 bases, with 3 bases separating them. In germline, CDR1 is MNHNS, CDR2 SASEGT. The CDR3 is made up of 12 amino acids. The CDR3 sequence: CASSYNTGELFF. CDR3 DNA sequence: TGTGCCAGCAGTTATAACACCGGGGAGCTGTTTTTT.

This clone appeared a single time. CDR3 sequence: CASSLTPSYEQYF. The CDR3 DNA is TGTGCCAGCAGTTTGACACCTTCCTACGAGCAGTACTTC. The chain couples TRBV6-5 to TRBJ2-7; D remains unclear. Germline V gene data show CDR1 as MNHEY and CDR2 as SVGAGI. This CDR3 contains 13 residues. The V gene lost 4 bases and the J gene lost 1 base, with 8 bases spanning the gap.

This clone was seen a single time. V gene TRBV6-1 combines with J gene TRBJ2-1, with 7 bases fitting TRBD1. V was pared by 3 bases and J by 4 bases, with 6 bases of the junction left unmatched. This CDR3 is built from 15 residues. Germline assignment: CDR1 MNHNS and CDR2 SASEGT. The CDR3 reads CASSEGPGQYNEQFF. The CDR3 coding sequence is TGTGCCAGCAGTGAGGGGCCGGGACAGTACAATGAGCAGTTCTTC.